Presented here are 15 T cell receptor beta chains from one specimen sequenced in a study of chemoradiotherapy in HPV16-positive cancers. This table comes from immunoSEQ multiplex PCR, and its TCRdb copy is limited to in-frame clones, with some not included. In the table there are around 7,400 clones, less than 85% of which are singletons. Sample: tumor tissue, taken from a patient who underwent chemoradiotherapy. The receptors here all came from a human donor with HPV-associated anogenital cancer.

The J gene is TRBJ1-6, the V gene TRBV4-1; possible D gene TRBD1, 6 bases. The CDR3 is 17 residues long. Germline assignment: CDR1 MGHRA and CDR2 YSYEKL. Deletions cut 0 bases from V and 7 bases from J, with 16 bases between. CDR3 DNA sequence: TGCGCCAGCAGCCAAGATACAGGGACCCCGCCGAATTCACCCCTCCACTTT. This codes for CASSQDTGTPPNSPLHF.

The rearrangement joins TRBV27 to TRBJ1-4, with 8 bases identical to TRBD1. CDR3 length: 16 amino acids. Germline CDR1 is MNHEY and CDR2 is SMNVEV (reference sequence). With V trimmed by 5 bases and J by 5 bases, 10 bases remained unmatched. CDR3 DNA: TGTGCCAGCAGTACTCGACAGGGGACGTTGAATGAAAAACTGTTTTTT. Translation gives CASSTRQGTLNEKLFF.

This sequence joins TRBV7-3 and TRBJ2-1; 10 nucleotides align to TRBD2. There are 18 residues in the CDR3. The germline V gene has CDR1 SGHTA and CDR2 FQGTGA. Germline trimming cut 5 bases from V and 1 base from J; bases unmatched to any gene: 11. CDR3 protein: CASSQPLSGGPSYNEQFF. DNA of the CDR3: TGTGCCAGCAGCCAGCCTCTTAGCGGGGGGCCGTCCTACAATGAGCAGTTCTTC.

On this clone itself: An end of the junction does not agree with germline; a read error may underlie this. The rearrangement links TRBV7-7 to TRBJ2-7, with TRBD1 matching 8 bases. This CDR3 has 13 amino acids. CDR1 SSHAT and CDR2 FNYEAQ come from the germline V gene (reference sequence). The CDR3 nucleotides are TGTGCTAGCAGCTTTCAACAGGGGGACGAGCAGTACTTC. Its protein product is CASSFQQGDEQYF. The full variable domain, in which reference TRBV7-7 and TRBJ2-7 provide the parts outside the CDR3, is GAGVSQSPRYKVTKRGQDVTLRCDPISSHATLYWYQQALGQGPEFLTYFNYEAQPDKSGLPSDRFSAERPEGSISTLTIQRTEQRDSAMYRCASSFQQGDEQYFGPGTRLTVT.

The rearrangement joins TRBV27 to TRBJ1-1; D unresolved. In germline, CDR1 is MNHEY, CDR2 SMNVEV (reference sequence). The CDR3 is 14 amino acids. V lost 6 bases, J lost 0 bases, and 11 bases lay in between. The CDR3: CASSYSGVNTEAFF. Written as DNA, the CDR3 is TGTGCCAGCAGCTATTCTGGCGTGAACACTGAAGCTTTCTTT.

The chain uses TRBV18 and TRBJ2-3; TRBD2 matches 11 bases. Germline CDR1 is KGHSH and CDR2 is LQKENI. The CDR3 extends over 17 amino acids. The V gene end was trimmed by 1 base and the J gene end by 3 bases; junction bases not matched to a gene: 6. The CDR3 sequence: CASSPLSTSGGTDTQYF. The CDR3 DNA reads TGTGCCAGCTCACCACTCAGCACTAGCGGGGGAACAGATACGCAGTATTTT. The full variable domain, with the rest looked up from reference TRBV18 and TRBJ2-3, is NAGVMQNPRHLVRRRGQEARLRCSPMKGHSHVYWYRQLPEEGLKFMVYLQKENIIDESGMPKERFSAEFPKEGPSILRIQQVVRGDSAAYFCASSPLSTSGGTDTQYFGPGTRLTVL.

V is TRBV7-9 and J is TRBJ2-4; D is tentatively TRBD1 or TRBD2 (5 bases each). There are 17 residues in the CDR3. The ends were cut back, 6 bases at V and 1 base at J, with 19 bases in the middle. Per the germline V gene, CDR1 is SEHNR and CDR2 is FQNEAQ (reference sequence). Written as DNA, the CDR3 is TGTGCCAGCAGTTGGGGCACCCGAGGGGTGGCCAAAAACATTCAGTACTTC. Its translation: CASSWGTRGVAKNIQYF.

Concerning this clone itself: Other DNA sequences within the sample encode an identical CDR3. The rearrangement links TRBV5-1 to TRBJ2-7; D is perhaps TRBD1 (6 bases). CDR1 SGHRS and CDR2 YFSETQ come from the germline V gene. Trimming took off 0 bases at V and 4 bases at J, with 14 bases between the two ends. The CDR3 extends over 15 amino acids. The CDR3 sequence is CASSLDLGGPYEQYF. The DNA for the CDR3 is TGCGCCAGCAGCTTGGATTTAGGGGGTCCTTACGAGCAGTACTTC.

This clone was found a few times. The chain recombines TRBV5-4 with TRBJ1-1; no definite D call. V dropped 4 bases and J dropped 0 bases, with 13 bases sitting between them. This CDR3 has 15 amino acids. Germline V gene lookup returns CDR1 SGHNT and CDR2 YYREEE (reference sequence). The CDR3 nucleotides read TGTGCCAGCAGCACGCCGCTAGCGCTGAACACTGAAGCTTTCTTT. This sequence encodes CASSTPLALNTEAFF. Drawing the rest from reference TRBV5-4 and TRBJ1-1, the complete variable domain is ETGVTQSPTHLIKTRGQQVTLRCSSQSGHNTVSWYQQALGQGPQFIFQYYREEENGRGNFPPRFSGLQFPNYSSELNVNALELDDSALYLCASSTPLALNTEAFFGQGTRLTVV.

This chain uses TRBV5-1 with TRBJ2-1; TRBD2 matches 16 bases. Germline assignment: CDR1 SGHRS and CDR2 YFSETQ. CDR3 length equals 18 residues. V dropped 4 bases and J dropped 7; count of bases not matched to a gene: 11. The CDR3 nucleotides are TGCGCCAGCAGCCCGGGACTAGCGGGGGGGCCGGGGAAAAATGAGCAGTTCTTC. Amino acid sequence: CASSPGLAGGPGKNEQFF.

The sample holds a few counts of this clone. V gene TRBV27 combines with J gene TRBJ2-3; no firm D call. This CDR3 has 14 residues. V gave up 2 bases and J gave up 0 bases, with 6 bases separating them. CDR1 MNHEY and CDR2 SMNVEV come from the germline V gene (reference sequence). CDR3 protein: CASSLMASTDTQYF. The CDR3 region has the DNA TGTGCCAGCAGTTTAATGGCCAGCACAGATACGCAGTATTTT.

This chain links TRBV5-1 with TRBJ2-7; 7 nucleotides align to TRBD2. CDR1 and CDR2 (germline): SGHRS, YFSETQ. J gave up 3 bases and V 1 base, and 7 bases lay outside the gene matches. This CDR3 region has 15 residues. The CDR3 spells CASSLRSGVHYEQYF. In DNA, the CDR3 is TGCGCCAGCAGCTTGCGGAGCGGGGTACACTACGAGCAGTACTTC. Combining the CDR3 with reference TRBV5-1 and TRBJ2-7 gives the whole variable domain KAGVTQTPRYLIKTRGQQVTLSCSPISGHRSVSWYQQTPGQGLQFLFEYFSETQRNKGNFPGRFSGRQFSNSRSEMNVSTLELGDSALYLCASSLRSGVHYEQYFGPGTRLTVT.

The gene calls are TRBV7-9 and TRBJ1-2; weak D call: TRBD1 (5 bases). Germline V CDR1 and CDR2: SEHNR, FQNEAQ (reference sequence). Trimming took off 5 bases at V and 5 bases at J, with 9 bases between the two ends. This CDR3 is 12 amino acids long. The CDR3 reads CASSLGEYGYTF. In nucleotides, the CDR3 is TGTGCCAGCAGCCTGGGGGAGTATGGCTACACCTTC.

The genes are TRBV6-1 and TRBJ2-7; TRBD1 agrees at 9 bases. Germline assignment: CDR1 MNHNS and CDR2 SASEGT. The CDR3 spans 15 residues. V shed 2 bases, J shed 1 base, and the junction held 3 bases outside the gene matches. This CDR3 reads CASSEQTGGSYEQYF. Written as DNA, the CDR3 is TGTGCCAGCAGTGAACAGACAGGGGGGTCCTACGAGCAGTACTTC.

The J gene is TRBJ2-7, the V gene TRBV7-6; D perhaps matches TRBD2 (5 bases). Trimming left V 0 bases short and J 5 bases short, with 11 bases between. Looked up from germline, CDR1 is SGHVS and CDR2 is FNYEAQ. The CDR3 sequence is 14 residues long. The CDR3, as DNA: TGTGCCAGCAGCTTAGCAACCGGGGATAACGAGCAGTACTTC. It translates to CASSLATGDNEQYF.